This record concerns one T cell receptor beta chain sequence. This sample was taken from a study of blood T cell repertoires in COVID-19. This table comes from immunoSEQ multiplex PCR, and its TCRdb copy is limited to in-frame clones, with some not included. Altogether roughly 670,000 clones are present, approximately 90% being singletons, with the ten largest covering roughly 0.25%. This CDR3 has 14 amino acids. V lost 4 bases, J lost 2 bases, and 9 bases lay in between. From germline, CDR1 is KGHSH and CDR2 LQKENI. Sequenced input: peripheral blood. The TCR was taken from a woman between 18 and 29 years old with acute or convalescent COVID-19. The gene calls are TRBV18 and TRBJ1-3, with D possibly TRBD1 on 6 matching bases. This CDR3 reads CASSLDRPGNTIYF. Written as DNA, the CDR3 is TGTGCCAGCTCACTAGACAGGCCTGGAAACACCATATATTTT.